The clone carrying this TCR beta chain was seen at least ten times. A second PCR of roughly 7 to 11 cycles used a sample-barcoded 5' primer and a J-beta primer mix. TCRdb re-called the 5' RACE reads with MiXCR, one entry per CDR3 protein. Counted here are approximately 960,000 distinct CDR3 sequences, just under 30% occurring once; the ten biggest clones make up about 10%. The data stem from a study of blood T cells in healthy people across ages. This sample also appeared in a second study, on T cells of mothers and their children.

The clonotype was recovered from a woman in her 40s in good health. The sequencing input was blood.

Here the CDR3 DNA reads TGCAGTGCTAGGGGGGGCGCCTCCTACGAGCAGTACTTC. This gives the protein CSARGGASYEQYF. The genes are TRBV20-1 and TRBJ2-7; D tentatively reads TRBD1 or TRBD2 (6 bases each). This CDR3 region has 13 residues. Germline CDR1 is DFQATT and CDR2 is SNEGSKA (reference sequence). Trimming cost V 3 bases and J 0 bases, with 9 bases left between them.